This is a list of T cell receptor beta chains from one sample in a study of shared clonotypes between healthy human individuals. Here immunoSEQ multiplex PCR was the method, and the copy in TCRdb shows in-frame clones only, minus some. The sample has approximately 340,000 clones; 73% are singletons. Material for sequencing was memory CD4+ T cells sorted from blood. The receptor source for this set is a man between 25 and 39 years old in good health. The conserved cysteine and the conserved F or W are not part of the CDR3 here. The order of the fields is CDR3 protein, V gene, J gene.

cdr3_aa: ASSLGRLGETQY
v_call: TRBV5-1
j_call: TRBJ2-5

cdr3_aa: ASSYSRREAYEQY
v_call: TRBV6-5
j_call: TRBJ2-7

cdr3_aa: AISESQGARGYT
v_call: TRBV10-3
j_call: TRBJ1-2

cdr3_aa: ASSPAAGDQPQH
v_call: TRBV7-2
j_call: TRBJ1-5

cdr3_aa: ASRDDRGGRGLYGYT
v_call: TRBV27
j_call: TRBJ1-2

cdr3_aa: ASSPVAGYYEQY
v_call: TRBV4-1
j_call: TRBJ2-7

cdr3_aa: SASGTSSSEQY
v_call: TRBV29-1
j_call: TRBJ2-7

cdr3_aa: ASSLAGSRYEQY
v_call: TRBV5-1
j_call: TRBJ2-7

cdr3_aa: ASSFTTSGAYEQY
v_call: TRBV7-9
j_call: TRBJ2-7

cdr3_aa: ASSGDQETQY
v_call: TRBV28
j_call: TRBJ2-5

cdr3_aa: ASSPSGYGYT
v_call: TRBV14
j_call: TRBJ1-2

cdr3_aa: ASSQDIGAGVAEQY
v_call: TRBV4-1
j_call: TRBJ2-7

cdr3_aa: ASSPPGRTSGNTIY
v_call: TRBV5-6
j_call: TRBJ1-3